This T cell receptor beta chain is drawn from a study of cytomegalovirus exposure and HLA in healthy donors. On this clone itself: No antigen is known for it.

The V gene end was trimmed by 6 bases and the J gene end by 1 base; junction bases not matched to a gene: 3. This CDR3 region has 14 residues. CDR1 and CDR2 (germline): MRHNA, SNTAGT. Nominally healthy donors were sampled, though unrecorded immune exposures were likely. This PCR relied on a set of 60 Vbeta primers and 13 Jbeta primers. The method was immunoSEQ multiplex PCR; TCRdb's version includes in-frame clones alone and lacks a portion of them. The sample holds 30,000 to 40,000 clones, approximately 79% seen once. Study-level findings and limits: Later, an analysis showed that TCR beta chains associated with HLA were more clonally expanded than others that were equally common. A later analysis found common viral pathogens apparently linked to several of the most significant clusters.

The chain combines TRBV6-4 with TRBJ2-3; 8 bases are a match to TRBD2. The TCR was taken from a young woman in good health and CMV-seropositive. Sequencing was done on a sample of PBMCs. The CDR3 spells CASSRGGGTDTQYF. CDR3 DNA: TGTGCCAGCAGCCGGGGGGGCGGCACAGATACGCAGTATTTT.